A selection of T cell receptor beta chains follows, all from one sample in a study of cytomegalovirus exposure and HLA in healthy donors. Sequenced by immunoSEQ multiplex PCR; TCRdb stores in-frame clones only, minus some. This sample has 130,000 to 150,000 clones, with about 88% found just once. Sequences were obtained from PBMCs. The receptors stem from a woman younger than 35 in good health and CMV-seropositive. Both conserved end residues are part of each CDR3. The D gene is left open where the match is weak. Not every row has a clone size; where given, it reads once, few, many or a size class.

-	-	TRBV7-2	TRBJ2-4	CASSLGSFRGLAKNIQYF	TGTGCCAGCAGCTTAGGTTCGTTCAGGGGCCTAGCCAAAAACATTCAGTACTTC
-	-	TRBV27	TRBJ2-2	CASSLGPRIGELFF	TGTGCCAGCAGTTTGGGGCCTAGGATCGGGGAGCTGTTTTTT
-	-	TRBV15	TRBJ1-1	CATSRDWGIGGSTEAFF	TGTGCCACCAGCAGAGATTGGGGGATTGGGGGGAGCACTGAAGCTTTCTTT
-	-	TRBV30	TRBJ1-1	CAWNRDTTEAFF	TGTGCCTGGAATCGGGATACCACTGAAGCTTTCTTT
once	-	TRBV29-1	TRBJ2-7	CSVAHRGGYEQYF	TGCAGCGTTGCGCACAGGGGGGGGTACGAGCAGTACTTC
-	-	TRBV10-3	TRBJ2-5	CATRWRGKETQYF	TGTGCCACCAGGTGGAGGGGAAAAGAGACCCAGTACTTC
-	TRBD2	TRBV7-8	TRBJ2-3	CASSFALGLAGSTDTQYF	TGTGCCAGCAGCTTCGCCCTCGGACTAGCGGGGAGCACAGATACGCAGTATTTT
-	TRBD1	TRBV28	TRBJ1-2	CASSDWDRGLNYGYTF	TGTGCCAGCAGCGATTGGGACAGGGGGCTTAACTATGGCTACACCTTC
-	-	TRBV27	TRBJ1-4	CASGRLQNEKLFF	TGTGCCAGCGGCAGGCTGCAGAATGAAAAACTGTTTTTT
-	-	TRBV6-6	TRBJ2-3	CASSELTVLTDTQYF	TGTGCCAGCAGCGAACTGACAGTTCTCACAGATACGCAGTATTTT
once	TRBD1	TRBV2	TRBJ1-1	CATSLDRGPEAFF	TGTGCCACCAGTCTCGACAGGGGACCTGAAGCTTTCTTT
-	TRBD1	TRBV5-1	TRBJ1-2	CASSLGGTDVRMGGYTF	TGCGCCAGCAGCTTGGGAGGGACAGATGTGAGGATGGGTGGCTACACCTTC
-	TRBD1	TRBV5-6	TRBJ1-6	CASSLTGLNSPLHF	TGTGCCAGCAGCCTGACAGGGTTGAATTCACCCCTCCACTTT
-	-	TRBV7-9	TRBJ1-5	CASSLLGDSNQPQHF	TGTGCCAGCAGCTTGCTAGGCGATAGCAATCAGCCCCAGCATTTT
-	-	TRBV19	TRBJ1-6	CASSFGQPDSYNSPLHF	TGTGCCAGTAGTTTCGGACAGCCTGACTCCTATAATTCACCCCTCCACTTT
-	TRBD1	TRBV6-7	TRBJ2-7	CASSTRQGCEQYF	TGTGCCAGCAGTACCCGACAGGGGTGCGAGCAGTACTTC
-	-	TRBV15	TRBJ2-7	CATSRETGSYEQYF	TGTGCCACCAGCAGAGAGACAGGCTCCTACGAGCAGTACTTC
-	-	TRBV28	TRBJ2-7	CASSNVRGSYEQYF	TGTGCCAGCAGTAACGTCAGGGGCTCCTACGAGCAGTACTTC
-	TRBD1	TRBV19	TRBJ1-2	CASSNERGLQYGYTF	TGTGCCAGTAGTAACGAGAGGGGGCTTCAATATGGCTACACCTTC
-	-	TRBV10-1	TRBJ1-1	CASREIQGGVTGTEAFF	TGCGCCAGCAGGGAAATACAGGGTGGGGTCACGGGCACTGAAGCTTTCTTT
-	-	TRBV2	TRBJ2-7	CASRGRSYEQYF	TGTGCCAGCAGGGGCAGATCCTACGAGCAGTACTTC
-	-	TRBV7-2	TRBJ1-2	CASSLISPLYGYTF	TGTGCCAGCAGCTTAATCAGTCCGTTATATGGCTACACCTTC
once	-	TRBV6-1	TRBJ2-6	CASSGWGAGANVLTF	TGTGCCAGCAGTGGATGGGGGGCTGGGGCCAACGTCCTGACTTTC